This record concerns one TCR beta chain sequence. Its antigen is undetermined. These data come from a study of breast tumors, draining lymph nodes, adjacent tissues. Study-level findings and limits: Tumor T cell lymph node origin was a supported hypothesis, not proven. Data fit most tumor T cells coming from lymph node, expanding in tumor. Tumors had less TCR diversity than lymph nodes, more than nontumor tissue. Luminal-like breast cancer showed significantly higher tumor–nontumor repertoire similarity than basal-like.

MiXCR was run by TCRdb on the multiplex PCR reads, yielding one entry per CDR3 protein. The table lists 66,000 or so distinct CDR3 sequences, approximately 45% of them singletons, with 8% to 9.5% in the top ten. CDR1 is KGHSH, CDR2 LQKENI, per germline. The CDR3 covers 13 residues. V was cut by 6 bases and J by 7 bases, with 15 bases left in between. This receptor was identified in a female donor with breast cancer. Some clones in this sample may be carry-over from other donors' samples. V is TRBV18 and J is TRBJ1-1, with a tentative D call TRBD1 (5 bases). The sequenced sample consisted of breast tumor tissue. The CDR3 bases are TGTGCCAGCTCGAACCAGGGAGGACGTGAAGCTTTCTTT. Translated, it gives CASSNQGGREAFF.